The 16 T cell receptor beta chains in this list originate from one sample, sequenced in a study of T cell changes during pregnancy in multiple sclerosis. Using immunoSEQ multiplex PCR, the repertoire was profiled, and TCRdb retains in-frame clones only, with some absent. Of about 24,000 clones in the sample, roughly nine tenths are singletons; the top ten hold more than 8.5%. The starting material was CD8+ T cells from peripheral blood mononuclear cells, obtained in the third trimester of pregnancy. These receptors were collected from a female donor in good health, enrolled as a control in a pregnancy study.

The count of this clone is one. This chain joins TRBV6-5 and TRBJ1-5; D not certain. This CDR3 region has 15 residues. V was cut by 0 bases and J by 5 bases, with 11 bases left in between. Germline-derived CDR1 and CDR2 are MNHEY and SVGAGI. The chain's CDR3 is CASSYSPEDHQPQHF. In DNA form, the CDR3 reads TGTGCCAGCAGTTACTCCCCGGAGGATCATCAGCCCCAGCATTTT.

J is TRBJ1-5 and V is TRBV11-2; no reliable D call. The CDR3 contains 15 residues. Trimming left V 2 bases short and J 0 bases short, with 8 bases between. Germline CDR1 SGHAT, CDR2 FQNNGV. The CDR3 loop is CASSLNADSNQPQHF. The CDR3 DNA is TGTGCCAGCAGCTTAAACGCAGATAGCAATCAGCCCCAGCATTTT.

The chain's CDR3 is CASSRRDRVESEKLFF. DNA for the CDR3: TGTGCCAGCAGCCGCCGGGACAGGGTTGAAAGTGAAAAACTGTTTTTT. The rearrangement uses TRBV7-8 and TRBJ1-4, with 9 bases aligning to TRBD1. Trimming at V came to 5 bases and at J to 7 bases, leaving 11 bases not matched to a gene. Germline V CDR1 and CDR2: SGHVS, FQNEAQ. The CDR3 sequence is 16 residues long.

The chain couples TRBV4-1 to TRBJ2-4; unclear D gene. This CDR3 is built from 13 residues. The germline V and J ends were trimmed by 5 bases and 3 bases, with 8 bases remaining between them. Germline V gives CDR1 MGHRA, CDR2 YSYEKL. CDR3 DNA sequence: TGCGCCAGCAGCAAGCAAAACAAAAACATTCAGTACTTC. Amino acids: CASSKQNKNIQYF.

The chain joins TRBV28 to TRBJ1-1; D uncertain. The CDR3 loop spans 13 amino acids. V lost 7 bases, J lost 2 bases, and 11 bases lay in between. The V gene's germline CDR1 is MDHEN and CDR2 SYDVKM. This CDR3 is CASTIRVNTEAFF. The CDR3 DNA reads TGTGCCAGCACCATCCGGGTAAACACTGAAGCTTTCTTT.

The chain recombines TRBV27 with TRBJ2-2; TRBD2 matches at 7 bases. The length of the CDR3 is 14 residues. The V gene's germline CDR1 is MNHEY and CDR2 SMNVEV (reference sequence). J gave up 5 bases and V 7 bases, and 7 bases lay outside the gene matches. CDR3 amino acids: CASTLGGLTGELFF. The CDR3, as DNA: TGTGCCAGCACCCTGGGAGGGCTTACCGGGGAGCTGTTTTTT.

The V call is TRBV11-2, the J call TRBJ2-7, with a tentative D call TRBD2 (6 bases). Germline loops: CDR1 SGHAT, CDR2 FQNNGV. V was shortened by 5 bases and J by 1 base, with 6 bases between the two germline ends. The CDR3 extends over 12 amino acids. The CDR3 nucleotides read TGTGCCAGCAGCGGGACTTCCTACGAGCAGTACTTC. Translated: CASSGTSYEQYF.

The CDR3 sequence is CASSLAPQPLYNEQFF. CDR3 nucleotides: TGTGCCAGCAGCTTAGCACCACAGCCCCTTTACAATGAGCAGTTCTTC. The chain is built from TRBV11-1 and TRBJ2-1; D uncertain. Per germline, CDR1 SGHAT and CDR2 FQDESV (reference sequence). The germline V and J ends were trimmed by 0 bases and 4 bases, with 13 bases remaining between them. The CDR3 loop spans 16 amino acids.

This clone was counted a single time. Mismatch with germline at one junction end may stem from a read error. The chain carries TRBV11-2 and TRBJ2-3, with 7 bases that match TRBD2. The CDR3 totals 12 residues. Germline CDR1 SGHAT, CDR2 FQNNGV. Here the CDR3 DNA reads TGTGCCACCAGCTCGGGGGGAGATACGCAGTATTTT. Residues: CATSSGGDTQYF. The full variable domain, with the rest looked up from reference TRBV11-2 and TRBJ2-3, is EAGVAQSPRYKIIEKRQSVAFWCNPISGHATLYWYQQILGQGPKLLIQFQNNGVVDDSQLPKDRFSAERLKGVDSTLKIQPAKLEDSAVYLCATSSGGDTQYFGPGTRLTVL.

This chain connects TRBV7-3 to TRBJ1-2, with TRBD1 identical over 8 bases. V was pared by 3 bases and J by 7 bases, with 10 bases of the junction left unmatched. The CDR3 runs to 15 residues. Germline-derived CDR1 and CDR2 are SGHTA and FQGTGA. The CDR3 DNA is TGTGCCAGCAGCTTTGTTAGACAGGGGATGAGTGGCTACACCTTC. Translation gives CASSFVRQGMSGYTF.

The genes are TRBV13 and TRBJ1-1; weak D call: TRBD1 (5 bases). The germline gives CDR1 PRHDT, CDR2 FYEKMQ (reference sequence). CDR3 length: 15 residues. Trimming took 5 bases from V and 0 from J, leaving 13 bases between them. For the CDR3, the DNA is TGTGCCAGCAGCCCACGGGGGTCCTTGAACACTGAAGCTTTCTTT. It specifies CASSPRGSLNTEAFF.

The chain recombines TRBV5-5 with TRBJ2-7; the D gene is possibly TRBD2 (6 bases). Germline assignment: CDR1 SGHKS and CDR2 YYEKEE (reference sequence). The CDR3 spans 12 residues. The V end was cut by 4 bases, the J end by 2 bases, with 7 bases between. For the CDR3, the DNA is TGTGCCAGCAGCACGGGGGCCTACGAGCAGTACTTC. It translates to CASSTGAYEQYF.

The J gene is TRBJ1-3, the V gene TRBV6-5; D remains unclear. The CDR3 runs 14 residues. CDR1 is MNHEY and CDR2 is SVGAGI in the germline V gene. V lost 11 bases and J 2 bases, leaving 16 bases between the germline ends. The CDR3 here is CAVVGSRTGNTIYF. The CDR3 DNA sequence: TGTGCCGTGGTCGGGAGTAGGACTGGAAACACCATATATTTT.

CDR3: CASSQGVGGTGTQYF. DNA of the CDR3: TGTGCCAGCAGCCAAGGAGTTGGCGGGACGGGGACCCAGTACTTC. The J gene is TRBJ2-5, the V gene TRBV14, with D possibly TRBD2 on 6 matching bases. This CDR3 spans 15 amino acids. Trimming cost V 1 base and J 7 bases, with 16 bases left between them. Germline loops: CDR1 SGHDN, CDR2 FVKESK.

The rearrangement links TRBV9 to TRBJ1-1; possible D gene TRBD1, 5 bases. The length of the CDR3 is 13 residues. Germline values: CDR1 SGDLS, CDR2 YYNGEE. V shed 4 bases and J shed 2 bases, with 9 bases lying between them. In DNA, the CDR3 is TGTGCCAGCAGCACAGACAGTAACACTGAAGCTTTCTTT. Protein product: CASSTDSNTEAFF.

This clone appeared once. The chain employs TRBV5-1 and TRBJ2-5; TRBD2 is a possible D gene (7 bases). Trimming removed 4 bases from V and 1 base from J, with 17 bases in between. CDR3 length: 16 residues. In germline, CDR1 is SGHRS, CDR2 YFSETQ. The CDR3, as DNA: TGCGCCAGCAGCCAAATGGGGGCTAGCGGCCAAGAGACCCAGTACTTC. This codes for CASSQMGASGQETQYF.